Below, 26 T cell receptor beta chains from the same sample are listed, as sequenced in a study of blood T cell repertoires in COVID-19. Using immunoSEQ multiplex PCR, the repertoire was profiled, and TCRdb retains in-frame clones only, with some absent. The table shows 150,000 to 200,000 clones, with 80% to 90% occurring only once. The sample taken for sequencing was peripheral blood. Receptor source: a man aged 55 to 70 with acute or convalescent COVID-19.

The chain employs TRBV5-5 and TRBJ2-2; 10 bases agree with TRBD2. V gave up 4 bases and J gave up 2 bases; unmatched junction bases: 5. The CDR3 contains 16 residues. The germline V gene has CDR1 SGHKS and CDR2 YYEKEE (reference sequence). The chain's CDR3 is CASSGGTSANTGELFF. The CDR3, as DNA: TGTGCCAGCAGCGGCGGGACTAGCGCAAACACCGGGGAGCTGTTTTTT.

The J gene is TRBJ2-2, the V gene TRBV7-3; no definite D call. Trimming shortened V by 5 bases and J by 6 bases, and 10 bases separated the two germline ends. Germline V gene sequence: CDR1 SGHTA, CDR2 FQGTGA. CDR3 length equals 13 residues. The CDR3 nucleotides read TGTGCCAGCAGCCTCCAGTTGCCCGGGGAGCTGTTTTTT. It translates to CASSLQLPGELFF.

The V call is TRBV6-1, the J call TRBJ2-1; D is uncertain. The CDR3 is 14 residues long. Germline assignment: CDR1 MNHNS and CDR2 SASEGT. Deletions cut 3 bases from V and 11 bases from J, with 17 bases between. The CDR3 loop reads CASSDLGSTAQQFF. The CDR3 DNA reads TGTGCCAGCAGTGATCTCGGGTCCACCGCCCAGCAGTTCTTC.

The chain is built from TRBV7-2 and TRBJ2-7, with 7 bases identical to TRBD2. V lost 5 bases and J lost 3; bases outside the gene matches: 7. Germline V gene sequence: CDR1 SGHTA, CDR2 FQGNSA. The CDR3 is 14 amino acids. Written as DNA, the CDR3 is TGTGCCAGCAGCCGCGTAGCGGGTAACTACGAGCAGTACTTC. As protein: CASSRVAGNYEQYF. Using reference TRBV7-2 and TRBJ2-7 for the parts outside the CDR3, the full variable domain is GAGVSQSPSNKVTEKGKDVELRCDPISGHTALYWYRQSLGQGLEFLIYFQGNSAPDKSGLPSDRFSAERTGGSVSTLTIQRTQQEDSAVYLCASSRVAGNYEQYFGPGTRLTVT.

For the CDR3, the DNA is TGCGCCAGCAGCCGTACTTCTAGCGGTAGCTCCTACGAGCAGTACTTC. Protein: CASSRTSSGSSYEQYF. This chain connects TRBV5-1 to TRBJ2-7; 7 bases are a match to TRBD2. With V trimmed by 4 bases and J by 0 bases, 10 bases remained unmatched. The CDR3 extends over 16 amino acids. Germline V CDR1 and CDR2: SGHRS, YFSETQ.

The DNA of the CDR3 is TGTGCCGGGGGCCGGGGACAGGCCTACGAGCAGTACTTC. It encodes CAGGRGQAYEQYF. The V and J genes are TRBV2 and TRBJ2-7, with 8 bases fitting TRBD1. Germline V gene sequence: CDR1 SNHLY, CDR2 FYNNEI. V lost 11 bases to trimming and J lost 2 bases; unmatched junction nucleotides: 8. There are 13 residues in the CDR3.

This clone appeared a few times. This rearrangement joins TRBV4-2 to TRBJ1-2; 7 bases agree with TRBD1. With V trimmed by 1 base and J by 1 base, 6 bases remained unmatched. Germline assignment: CDR1 LGHNA and CDR2 YNFKEQ. The CDR3 contains 16 residues. CDR3 bases: TGTGCCAGCAGCCAAGTACAGGGGCTGGGTAACTATGGCTACACCTTC. This gives the protein CASSQVQGLGNYGYTF.

This clone occurred a few times. The chain recombines TRBV3-1 (or the pseudogene TRBV3-2) with TRBJ1-2; possibly TRBD1 for D (5 bases). CDR3 length: 15 residues. Trimming removed 0 bases at V and 6 bases at J, with 14 bases between. Germline CDR1 and CDR2: LGHDT and YNNKEL (reference sequence). Here the CDR3 reads CASSQDGAALNGYTF. The CDR3 bases are TGTGCCAGCAGCCAAGATGGGGCGGCACTGAATGGCTACACCTTC.

V and J are TRBV6-5 and TRBJ1-5; D perhaps matches TRBD1 (6 bases). Germline V gene sequence: CDR1 MNHEY, CDR2 SVGAGI. This CDR3 spans 15 amino acids. Trimming left V 6 bases short and J 1 base short, with 13 bases between. The CDR3 DNA reads TGTGCCAGCAGACACAGGGTAGGGAGCAATCAGCCCCAGCATTTT. It yields the protein CASRHRVGSNQPQHF.

The V call is TRBV12-3 or TRBV12-4, the J call TRBJ1-5, with D possibly being TRBD1 (5 bases). The CDR3 spans 12 residues. V lost 6 bases and J lost 8, with 11 bases in between. The chain's CDR3 is CASRRGGEPQHF. The CDR3 DNA is TGTGCCAGCAGACGTGGGGGGGAGCCCCAGCATTTT.

The V and J genes are TRBV5-1 and TRBJ2-3; TRBD2 agrees at 8 bases. CDR3 size: 14 residues. CDR1 SGHRS and CDR2 YFSETQ come from the germline V gene. Unmatched junction bases numbered 5, after V lost 3 bases and J lost 5 bases. CDR3 residues: CASSSGLVVDTQYF. The CDR3 nucleotides read TGCGCCAGCAGCTCGGGACTAGTTGTAGATACGCAGTATTTT.

The V gene is TRBV24-1, the J gene TRBJ1-5, with a weak D call TRBD1 (6 bases). Germline CDR1 KGHDR, CDR2 SFDVKD. Trimming took 4 bases from V and 4 from J, leaving 10 bases between them. This CDR3 comprises 14 residues. Here the CDR3 DNA reads TGTGCCACCAGTGAGGCAGGGACAAATCAGCCCCAGCATTTT. This encodes CATSEAGTNQPQHF.

The chain links TRBV2 to TRBJ2-6; TRBD2 might be the D (5 bases). V lost 7 bases to trimming and J lost 2 bases, with 12 bases between them. There are 15 residues in the CDR3. The germline V gene has CDR1 SNHLY and CDR2 FYNNEI. The CDR3 DNA reads as TGTGCCAGCAATCAGAACGGGGCTGGGGCCAACGTCCTGACTTTC. Amino acid sequence: CASNQNGAGANVLTF.

V gene TRBV18 combines with J gene TRBJ2-5, with D possibly matching TRBD1 (5 bases). CDR3 length: 13 amino acids. Trimming removed 8 bases at V and 1 base at J, with 11 bases between. Germline loops: CDR1 KGHSH, CDR2 LQKENI. The CDR3 protein is CASRFGAQETQYF. The DNA for the CDR3 is TGTGCCAGCCGCTTTGGGGCCCAAGAGACCCAGTACTTC. Looking up the rest from reference TRBV18 and TRBJ2-5 gives the full variable domain: NAGVMQNPRHLVRRRGQEARLRCSPMKGHSHVYWYRQLPEEGLKFMVYLQKENIIDESGMPKERFSAEFPKEGPSILRIQQVVRGDSAAYFCASRFGAQETQYFGPGTRLLVL.

CDR3 region: CASSLTGTSVTQYF. The DNA of the CDR3 is TGTGCCAGCAGCCTAACCGGGACTAGCGTGACCCAGTACTTC. This rearrangement joins TRBV4-2 to TRBJ2-5; 10 bases line up with TRBD2. From germline, CDR1 is LGHNA and CDR2 YNFKEQ. Germline trimming cut 4 bases from V and 7 bases from J; bases unmatched to any gene: 6. The CDR3 covers 14 residues.

This clone was detected once. This CDR3 is CASSPRQGAGETQYF. CDR3 nucleotides: TGTGCCAGCTCACCCAGACAGGGGGCCGGGGAGACCCAGTACTTC. The J gene is TRBJ2-5, the V gene TRBV18; 10 nucleotides align to TRBD1. The CDR3 length is 15 residues. The ends lost 3 bases at V and 5 bases at J; junction bases unmatched: 6. Germline values: CDR1 KGHSH, CDR2 LQKENI.

The chain has TRBV5-5 and TRBJ1-2; TRBD1 matches 8 bases. The CDR3 runs to 17 residues. V dropped 1 base and J dropped 8; count of bases not matched to a gene: 16. Germline lookup yields CDR1 SGHKS and CDR2 YYEKEE (reference sequence). CDR3 region: CASSLSFRQGARSGYTF. CDR3 in DNA: TGTGCCAGCAGCTTGAGCTTCCGTCAGGGGGCGCGGTCCGGCTACACCTTC.

The chain links TRBV18 to TRBJ1-3; 7 bases match TRBD1. Trimming removed 5 bases from V and 8 bases from J; junction bases left unmatched: 9. Germline V gene sequence: CDR1 KGHSH, CDR2 LQKENI. This CDR3 region has 14 residues. CDR3 nucleotides: TGTGCCAGCTCAGAGCGAGGGGGCGCAGACACCATATATTTT. Encoded protein: CASSERGGADTIYF.

The rearrangement links TRBV19 to TRBJ2-1; 11 bases match TRBD1. The germline CDR1 and CDR2 sequences are LNHDA and SQIVND (reference sequence). V lost 4 bases and J lost 5; bases outside the gene matches: 4. The CDR3 is made up of 15 amino acids. Here the CDR3 DNA reads TGTGCCAGTAGTAAGGGACAGGGGGTGAACAATGAGCAGTTCTTC. Protein sequence: CASSKGQGVNNEQFF.

The V and J genes are TRBV5-1 and TRBJ2-7; 8 bases match TRBD2. CDR1 and CDR2 from the germline V gene are SGHRS and YFSETQ. Trimming at V came to 4 bases and at J to 7 bases, leaving 10 bases not matched to a gene. This CDR3 is 14 amino acids long. CDR3 amino acids: CASSPNPGTREQYF. CDR3 nucleotide sequence: TGCGCCAGCAGCCCCAACCCTGGGACTAGAGAGCAGTACTTC.

The gene calls are TRBV11-2 and TRBJ1-1; TRBD1 is a possible D gene (5 bases). Trimming stripped 1 base from V and 5 bases from J, with 11 bases between. This CDR3 is built from 14 residues. The germline CDR1 and CDR2 sequences are SGHAT and FQNNGV. CDR3 coding DNA: TGTGCCAGCAGCTTAGTTGGGGGAGGAACTGAAGCTTTCTTT. This gives the protein CASSLVGGGTEAFF.

This clone appeared once. The CDR3 nucleotides read TGTGCCAGCAGCCAATCCAACAGGGTCTATGGCTACACCTTC. This codes for CASSQSNRVYGYTF. The chain uses TRBV3-1 (or the pseudogene TRBV3-2) and TRBJ1-2; D is perhaps TRBD1 (6 bases). The CDR3 is made up of 14 amino acids. Germline values: CDR1 LGHDT, CDR2 YNNKEL (reference sequence). V was pared by 2 bases and J by 4 bases, with 11 bases between.

The chain carries TRBV2 and TRBJ1-2, with D perhaps matching TRBD1 (6 bases). CDR1 is SNHLY and CDR2 is FYNNEI in the germline V gene. Trimming stripped 4 bases from V and 0 bases from J, with 12 bases between. CDR3 length equals 15 residues. The CDR3: CASSGGRGTNYGYTF. CDR3 bases: TGTGCCAGCAGTGGAGGCAGGGGAACTAACTATGGCTACACCTTC.

This clone was recorded only once. V and J are TRBV11-2 and TRBJ1-5; tentatively, D is TRBD1 (5 bases). The CDR3 sequence is 13 residues long. The germline V gene encodes CDR1 SGHAT and CDR2 FQNNGV. Deletions cut 8 bases from V and 4 bases from J, with 12 bases between. The CDR3 region has the DNA TGTGCCAGCGGAGGGGATCCGAATCAGCCCCAGCATTTT. This codes for CASGGDPNQPQHF.

A note on this clone: The germline gene is not matched at one end of the junction; a read error may be the cause. The gene calls are TRBV28 and TRBJ1-2; 8 bases fit TRBD1. There are 14 residues in the CDR3. Germline assignment: CDR1 MDHEN and CDR2 SYDVKM. This CDR3 is CASSQRTGKDGYIF. Here the CDR3 DNA reads TGTGCCAGCAGTCAAAGGACAGGGAAGGATGGCTACATCTTC.

The gene calls are TRBV19 and TRBJ1-4, with D maybe TRBD1 (6 bases). V lost 4 bases, J lost 7 bases, and 13 bases lay in between. The CDR3 extends over 14 amino acids. Per germline, CDR1 LNHDA and CDR2 SQIVND (reference sequence). The CDR3: CASSTRAGVEKLFF. The CDR3 DNA reads as TGTGCCAGTAGTACCCGGGCAGGGGTTGAAAAACTGTTTTTT.